The clone carrying this T cell receptor (beta chain) was recorded only once. Its cognate antigen is unknown. Measured with immunoSEQ multiplex PCR; TCRdb has only the in-frame clones, and not every one. The data show approximately 18,000 clones, roughly 70% seen once. The sample is drawn from a study of pediatric ulcerative colitis. Findings and limits, study-wide: Rectal pinch biopsies may have included blood-derived T cells, especially in patients with overt colitis.

The rectum was sampled with one to two pinch biopsies at colonoscopy. This clonotype originated in a boy between 10 and 17 years old with moderate ulcerative colitis. Sequences were obtained from gut tissue.

The CDR3 nucleotides are TGTGCCAGCAGCTTGGGCGGGGTCCAAGAGACCCAGTACTTC. This sequence encodes CASSLGGVQETQYF. The J gene is TRBJ2-5, the V gene TRBV5-4; perhaps TRBD2 as D (6 bases). This CDR3 is 14 amino acids long. Per the germline V gene, CDR1 is SGHNT and CDR2 is YYREEE (reference sequence). The ends were cut back, 0 bases at V and 1 base at J, with 7 bases in the middle.